This T cell receptor (beta chain) was captured in a study of OX40 agonist ivuxolimab in advanced cancers. Points from the study as a whole: At 0.1-3.0 mg/kg, partial responders had clonal expansion among the lowest observed.

The germline V gene encodes CDR1 SGHRS and CDR2 YFSETQ. V lost 3 bases and J 0 bases, leaving 7 bases between the germline ends. This CDR3 has 14 residues. About this clone: The antigen remains unidentified.

Sequencing was performed with immunoSEQ multiplex PCR; in TCRdb, only in-frame clones are kept and a portion is missing. The table shows approximately 70,000 clones, with 75% to 90% occurring only once. Baseline was the first blood sampling point, followed by cycle 4 day 1 and cycle 7 day 1. The sample in question was CD4+ or CD8+ T cells sorted from blood, obtained in a trial of the OX40 agonist ivuxolimab. The chain employs TRBV5-1 and TRBJ2-4; possible D gene TRBD1, 6 bases. The sequence derives from an adult with an advanced solid tumor such as melanoma, head and neck, liver or kidney cancer. CDR3 sequence reads: CASSWTVAKNIQYF. The CDR3 region has the DNA TGCGCCAGCAGCTGGACAGTAGCCAAAAACATTCAGTACTTC.